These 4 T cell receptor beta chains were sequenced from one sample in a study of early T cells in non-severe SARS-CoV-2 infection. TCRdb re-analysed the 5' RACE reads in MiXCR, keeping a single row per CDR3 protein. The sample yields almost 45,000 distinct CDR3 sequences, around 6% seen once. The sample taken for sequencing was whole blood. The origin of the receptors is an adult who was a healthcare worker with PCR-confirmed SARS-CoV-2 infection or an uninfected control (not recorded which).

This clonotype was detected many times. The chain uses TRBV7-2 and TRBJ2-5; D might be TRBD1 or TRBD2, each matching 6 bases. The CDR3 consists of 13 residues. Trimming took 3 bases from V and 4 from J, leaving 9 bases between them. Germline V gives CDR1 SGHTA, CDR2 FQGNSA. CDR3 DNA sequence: TGTGCCAGCAGCTTTGGGGGGCGAGAGACCCAGTACTTC. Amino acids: CASSFGGRETQYF.

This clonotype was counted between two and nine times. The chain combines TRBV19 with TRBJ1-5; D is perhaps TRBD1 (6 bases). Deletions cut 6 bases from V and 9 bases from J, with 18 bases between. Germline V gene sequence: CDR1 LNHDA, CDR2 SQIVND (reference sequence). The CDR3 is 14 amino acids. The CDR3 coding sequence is TGTGCCAGTAGGTCCAGACAGGTGGGGGGGCCCCAGCATTTT. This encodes CASRSRQVGGPQHF.

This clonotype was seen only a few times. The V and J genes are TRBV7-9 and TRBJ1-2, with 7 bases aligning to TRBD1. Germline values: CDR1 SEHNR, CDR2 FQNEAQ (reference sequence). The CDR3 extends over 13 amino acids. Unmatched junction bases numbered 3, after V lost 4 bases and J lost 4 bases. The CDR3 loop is CASSSQGSYGYTF. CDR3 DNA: TGTGCCAGCAGCTCACAGGGGAGCTATGGCTACACCTTC.

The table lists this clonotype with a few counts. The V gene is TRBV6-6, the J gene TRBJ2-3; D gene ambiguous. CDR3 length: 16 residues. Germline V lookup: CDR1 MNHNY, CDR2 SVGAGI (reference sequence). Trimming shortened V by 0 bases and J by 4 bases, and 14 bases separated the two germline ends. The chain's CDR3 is CASSYSGPGKADTQYF. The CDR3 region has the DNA TGTGCCAGCAGTTACTCAGGTCCTGGGAAGGCAGATACGCAGTATTTT.